This TCR beta chain was sequenced for a study of blood T cell repertoires in COVID-19. About the research overall: The United States, Italy and Spain provided the acute and convalescent COVID-19 samples. The cDNA or gDNA used as material had been derived from T cells, B-cell-depleted T cells, or PBMCs.

TCRdb keeps only in-frame clones here, not all; method: immunoSEQ multiplex PCR. Of some 150,000 clones in the sample, over 75% were seen once. In this sample, this clone turned up once. Germline CDR1 and CDR2: LNHDA and SQIVND (reference sequence). Trimming removed 4 bases at V and 11 bases at J, with 21 bases between. The CDR3 extends over 15 amino acids. The sequencing sample was made of peripheral blood. This receptor was taken from a human donor in a cohort sampled during active COVID-19. The chain recombines TRBV19 with TRBJ2-1; D is possibly TRBD1 (6 bases). CDR3 loop: CASSTDRSQKGKQFF. CDR3 DNA: TGTGCCAGTAGTACTGACAGGAGCCAGAAGGGCAAGCAGTTCTTC.